What follows is one T cell receptor beta chain and its context. These data are taken from a study of CD8 T cells in ankylosing spondylitis. TCRdb reanalysed the 5' RACE reads using MiXCR and keeps one entry per CDR3 protein. The sample lists fewer than 130,000 distinct CDR3 sequences; more than 20% were seen once. V shed 1 base and J shed 7 bases, with 12 bases lying between them. The CDR3 contains 14 residues. CDR1 is SGHDN and CDR2 is FVKESK in the germline V gene. Source material: synovial fluid, either unsorted or a sorted T cell fraction (not recorded which). The origin of this receptor is a male donor with ankylosing spondylitis. The genes are TRBV14 and TRBJ2-3; D ambiguous. CDR3 DNA sequence: TGTGCCAGCAGCCAAGGACTTTTACCTAATACGCAGTATTTT. The encoded protein is CASSQGLLPNTQYF.